The 13 T cell receptor beta chains below come from one sample, sequenced in a study of PD-1 blockade in classical Hodgkin lymphoma (dated by TCRdb to the early 2020s). The time point label here, explained by the study, means: cycle 1 day 1 (C1D1), immediately before nivolumab initiation. Every trial patient had relapsed after autologous stem cell transplantation, and cohorts A, B and C differed in prior brentuximab vedotin exposure. Library construction relied on the immunoSEQ multiplex PCR assay. TCRdb took this table from immuneACCESS and kept in-frame rearrangements with V and J called. Such tables lack part of the clones; where checked against another copy, unresolved V genes explain under half of the gap, and the rest is unexplained. The sample includes 46,000 or so clones, with around nine tenths observed a single time. 8% to 10% of the sample belongs to the ten largest clones. This material consisted of peripheral blood mononuclear cells (PBMCs), taken at baseline. These receptors originate from a human donor with classical Hodgkin lymphoma.

The chain combines TRBV27 with TRBJ2-3, with 9 positions matching TRBD2. There are 15 residues in the CDR3. Germline trimming cut 2 bases from V and 4 bases from J; bases unmatched to any gene: 4. Germline lookup yields CDR1 MNHEY and CDR2 SMNVEV (reference sequence). The DNA for the CDR3 is TGTGCCAGCAGTTTAAGAGCGGGAGGTGCAGATACGCAGTATTTT. Translation gives CASSLRAGGADTQYF.

The chain combines TRBV6-1 with TRBJ2-7, with D perhaps matching TRBD2 (6 bases). The CDR3 runs to 13 residues. Germline CDR1 and CDR2: MNHNS and SASEGT. Trimming pared 4 bases from V and 2 bases from J, leaving 9 bases between. This CDR3 reads CASSVGGAYEQYF. CDR3 DNA: TGTGCCAGCAGTGTGGGAGGCGCCTACGAGCAGTACTTC.

The chain carries TRBV9 and TRBJ2-3, with 8 nucleotides matching TRBD2. V shed 0 bases and J 2 bases; nucleotides not matched to a gene: 5. Germline-derived CDR1 and CDR2 are SGDLS and YYNGEE. This CDR3 is 16 amino acids long. The CDR3 loop reads CASSVEASGYTDTQYF. CDR3 nucleotide sequence: TGTGCCAGCAGCGTAGAGGCTAGCGGGTACACAGATACGCAGTATTTT.

This clone has only a few counts. The rearrangement links TRBV27 to TRBJ2-1; 11 bases are shared with TRBD2. J gave up 9 bases and V 2 bases, and 3 bases lay outside the gene matches. Looked up from germline, CDR1 is MNHEY and CDR2 is SMNVEV (reference sequence). The CDR3 contains 14 residues. CDR3 residues: CASSLTSGSGEQFF. CDR3 sequence (DNA): TGTGCCAGCAGTTTAACTAGCGGGAGTGGTGAGCAGTTCTTC.

V and J are TRBV15 and TRBJ2-1; TRBD2 might be the D (7 bases). Per germline, CDR1 LNHNV and CDR2 YYDKDF (reference sequence). CDR3 length equals 15 residues. With 2 bases removed from V and 6 bases from J, the gap between germline ends came to 14 bases. The CDR3: CATSRRRGGGNEQFF. In nucleotides, the CDR3 is TGTGCCACCAGCAGACGAAGGGGGGGCGGCAATGAGCAGTTCTTC.

This clone has more than one count but fewer than ten. The genes are TRBV19 and TRBJ2-7; 10 bases line up with TRBD2. The CDR3 has 19 amino acids. Germline V gene data show CDR1 as LNHDA and CDR2 as SQIVND (reference sequence). V shed 6 bases, J shed 4 bases, and the junction held 21 bases outside the gene matches. CDR3 region: CASSTGGRLAGRHVYEQYF. The CDR3 bases are TGTGCCAGTAGCACCGGGGGCCGACTAGCGGGCAGGCACGTTTACGAGCAGTACTTC.

V gene TRBV27 combines with J gene TRBJ1-5; possible D gene TRBD1, 5 bases. The germline CDR1 and CDR2 sequences are MNHEY and SMNVEV (reference sequence). The CDR3 has 16 residues. The germline V and J ends were trimmed by 3 bases and 2 bases, with 14 bases remaining between them. This chain's CDR3 is CASSFQGDRGNQPQHF. The DNA for the CDR3 is TGTGCCAGCAGTTTCCAGGGCGATAGAGGCAATCAGCCCCAGCATTTT.

The V and J genes are TRBV29-1 and TRBJ1-1; TRBD1 is a possible D gene (5 bases). The CDR3 runs to 16 residues. Germline V gene sequence: CDR1 SQVTM, CDR2 ANQGSEA. The V gene lost 4 bases and the J gene lost 0 bases, with 18 bases spanning the gap. The CDR3 protein is CSVVTSGDRMNTEAFF. CDR3 nucleotides: TGCAGCGTTGTTACCTCCGGGGACCGTATGAACACTGAAGCTTTCTTT.

This chain joins TRBV7-3 and TRBJ2-5; unclear D gene. CDR1 is SGHTA and CDR2 is FQGTGA in the germline V gene. CDR3 length: 11 amino acids. V dropped 0 bases and J dropped 4 bases, with 0 bases sitting between them. CDR3 sequence: CASSLTETQYF. Here the CDR3 DNA reads TGTGCCAGCAGCTTAACAGAGACCCAGTACTTC. Supplemented by reference TRBV7-3 and TRBJ2-5, the full variable domain reads GAGVSQTPSNKVTEKGKYVELRCDPISGHTALYWYRQSLGQGPEFLIYFQGTGAADDSGLPNDRFFAVRPEGSVSTLKIQRTERGDSAVYLCASSLTETQYFGPGTRLLVL.

This chain uses TRBV4-1 with TRBJ2-5; no reliable D call. The V gene's germline CDR1 is MGHRA and CDR2 YSYEKL. Trimming took off 3 bases at V and 5 bases at J, with 10 bases between the two ends. This CDR3 spans 13 amino acids. As DNA, the CDR3 is TGCGCCAGCAGCCAGGAGACTTGGGAGACCCAGTACTTC. As protein: CASSQETWETQYF.

CDR3 in DNA: TGTGCCAGCAGTGAACGGGAGGTCCAAGAGACCCAGTACTTC. This encodes CASSEREVQETQYF. V usage is TRBV2 and J usage is TRBJ2-5, with 7 bases lining up with TRBD2. After removal of 2 bases from V and 1 base from J, the junction contained 1 base not matched to a gene. The CDR3 length is 14 residues. Germline values: CDR1 SNHLY, CDR2 FYNNEI.

The CDR3 DNA follows: TGTGCCAGCAGTTTTAGGGCCCTGAACGAGCAGTACTTC. This codes for CASSFRALNEQYF. The chain joins TRBV28 to TRBJ2-7; D is ambiguous. Germline V gene data show CDR1 as MDHEN and CDR2 as SYDVKM. The V gene lost 3 bases and the J gene lost 5 bases, with 11 bases spanning the gap. The length of the CDR3 is 13 residues.

This clone has a handful of counts. The gene calls are TRBV6-5 and TRBJ2-5; 10 bases are a match to TRBD2. The CDR3 length is 15 residues. V lost 7 bases, J lost 5 bases, and 10 bases stayed unmatched. The germline V gene encodes CDR1 MNHEY and CDR2 SVGAGI. The DNA of the CDR3 is TGTGCCAGCATGAATCTAGCGGGGGCTGGTGAGACCCAGTACTTC. Its translation is CASMNLAGAGETQYF.